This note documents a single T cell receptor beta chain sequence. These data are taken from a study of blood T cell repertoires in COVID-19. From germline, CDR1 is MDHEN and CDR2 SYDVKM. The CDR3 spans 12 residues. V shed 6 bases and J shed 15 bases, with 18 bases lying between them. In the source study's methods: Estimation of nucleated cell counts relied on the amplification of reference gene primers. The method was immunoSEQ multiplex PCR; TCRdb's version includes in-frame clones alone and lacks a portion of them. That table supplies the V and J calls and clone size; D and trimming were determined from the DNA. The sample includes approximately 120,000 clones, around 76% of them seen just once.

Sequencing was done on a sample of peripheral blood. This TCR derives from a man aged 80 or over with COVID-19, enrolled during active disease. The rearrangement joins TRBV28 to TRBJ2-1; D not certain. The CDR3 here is CASRSLPQPRFF. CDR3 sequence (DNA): TGTGCCAGCAGATCCTTGCCCCAACCTAGGTTCTTC. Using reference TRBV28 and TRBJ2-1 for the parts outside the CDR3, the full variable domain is DVKVTQSSRYLVKRTGEKVFLECVQDMDHENMFWYRQDPGLGLRLIYFSYDVKMKEKGDIPEGYSVSREKKERFSLILESASTNQTSMYLCASRSLPQPRFFGPGTRLTVL.